The T cell receptor (beta chain) described here comes from a study of cytomegalovirus exposure and HLA in healthy donors. Details on this clone: This CDR3 fails to terminate in the conserved phenylalanine or tryptophan, so it likely reflects a read error. The DNA is left out, because the CDR3 cannot be placed on it with certainty; the CDR3 is given as TCRdb lists it. Within the sample, other DNA sequences also encode this same CDR3.

Germline V lookup: CDR1 SGHDT, CDR2 YYEEEE. The CDR3 adds up to 14 amino acids, both ends counted. Use of 60 Vbeta and 13 Jbeta primers characterized the PCR. Clones were read by immunoSEQ multiplex PCR, and TCRdb kept only the in-frame ones, dropping some. Altogether roughly 110,000 clones are present, about three quarters being singletons, with the ten largest covering less than 0.95%. Sequencing was carried out using PBMCs. The receptor was derived from a boy between 10 and 17 years old in good health and CMV-seronegative. The chain links TRBV5-6 to TRBJ1-2; TRBD1 is taken as the D call from the table, unchecked against the DNA. The CDR3 sequence: CASSSRTWGYGYTV.